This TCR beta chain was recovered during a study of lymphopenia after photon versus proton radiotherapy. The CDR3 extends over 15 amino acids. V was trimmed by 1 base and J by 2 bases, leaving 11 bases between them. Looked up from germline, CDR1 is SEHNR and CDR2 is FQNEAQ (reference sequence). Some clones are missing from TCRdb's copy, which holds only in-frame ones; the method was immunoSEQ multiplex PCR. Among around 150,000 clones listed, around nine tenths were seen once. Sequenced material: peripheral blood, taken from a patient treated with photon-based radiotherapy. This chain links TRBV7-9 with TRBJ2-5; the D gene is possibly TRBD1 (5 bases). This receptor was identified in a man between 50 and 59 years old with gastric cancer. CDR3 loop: CASSLESGRQETQYF. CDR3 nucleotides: TGTGCCAGCAGCTTAGAGTCAGGGCGGCAAGAGACCCAGTACTTC.